These 19 T cell receptor beta chains came from one sample sequenced in a study of regulatory T cells in long-lasting Graves disease. Time point noted: newly diagnosed GD, antithyroid drugs for less than 3 months. With RNA extracted from PBMCs as input, the TCR library was made. For TCR beta, libraries came from iRepertoire HTBI primers and Arm-PCR of CDR3 regions. TCRdb reprocessed the multiplex PCR reads with MiXCR, giving one entry per CDR3 protein. The table records fewer than 350,000 distinct CDR3 sequences, under 20% of them present only once. The sequences come from peripheral blood mononuclear cells (PBMCs), collected at new diagnosis, from a patient treated with antithyroid drugs. These receptors were taken from a female donor with Graves disease.

The chain is built from TRBV5-1 and TRBJ2-3, with 8 nucleotides matching TRBD1. Trimming took 2 bases from V and 4 from J; bases not matched to a gene: 12. The germline V gene encodes CDR1 SGHRS and CDR2 YFSETQ. The CDR3 contains 17 residues. The CDR3 DNA reads TGCGCCAGCAGCTTTCAGGGGGCTGGATCAAGCGCAGATACGCAGTATTTT. It encodes CASSFQGAGSSADTQYF.

The J gene is TRBJ2-5, the V gene TRBV2; 12 nucleotides agree with TRBD1. J lost 4 bases, V lost 10 bases, and 4 bases had no gene match. This CDR3 is built from 13 residues. Per the germline V gene, CDR1 is SNHLY and CDR2 is FYNNEI. The CDR3 sequence is CATGTGGGETQYF. The CDR3 DNA reads TGTGCCACAGGGACAGGGGGCGGAGAGACCCAGTACTTC.

This clonotype has at least ten counts. J is TRBJ1-1 and V is TRBV19, with unresolved D. V shed 4 bases and J shed 0 bases, with 6 bases lying between them. This CDR3 contains 13 residues. CDR1 LNHDA and CDR2 SQIVND come from the germline V gene (reference sequence). The CDR3 reads CASSKVLNTEAFF. The CDR3, as DNA: TGTGCCAGTAGTAAGGTCCTGAACACTGAAGCTTTCTTT.

The rearrangement joins TRBV11-3 to TRBJ1-2, with TRBD1 identical over 9 bases. CDR3 length equals 16 residues. V shed 5 bases, J shed 1 base, and the junction held 8 bases outside the gene matches. Germline V gene lookup returns CDR1 SGHNT and CDR2 YENEEA. The chain's CDR3 is CASSAGTGNLNYGYTF. CDR3 DNA sequence: TGTGCCAGCAGCGCCGGGACAGGGAACCTTAACTATGGCTACACCTTC.

This clonotype was counted between two and nine times. Just one base apart from a much larger clone, this may be a read error. V and J are TRBV5-6 and TRBJ1-2, with 9 nucleotides matching TRBD1. Germline CDR1 and CDR2: SGHDT and YYEEEE. The V segment lost 6 bases and the J segment 6 bases; nucleotides outside the gene matches: 6. This CDR3 region has 13 residues. The CDR3 loop is CASTRDREHGYTF. For the CDR3, the DNA is TGTGCCAGCACCAGGGACAGGGAGCATGGCTACACCTTC.

The chain couples TRBV29-1 to TRBJ2-5, with D unresolved. Germline loops: CDR1 SQVTM, CDR2 ANQGSEA. Trimming left V 4 bases short and J 7 bases short, with 10 bases between. This CDR3 is built from 11 residues. This CDR3 reads CSVGVAGTQYF. CDR3 nucleotides: TGCAGCGTTGGGGTGGCAGGGACCCAGTACTTC. Combining the CDR3 with reference TRBV29-1 and TRBJ2-5 gives the whole variable domain SAVISQKPSRDICQRGTSLTIQCQVDSQVTMMFWYRQQPGQSLTLIATANQGSEATYESGFVIDKFPISRPNLTFSTLTVSNMSPEDSSIYLCSVGVAGTQYFGPGTRLLVL.

As for this clonotype: This could be a read error, since a much larger clone is one nucleotide away. Written as DNA, the CDR3 is TGTGCCAGCAGTGAACATAGCGGGACCAGAGCAGATACGCAGTATTTT. It translates to CASSEHSGTRADTQYF. V usage is TRBV25-1 and J usage is TRBJ2-3; 8 bases align to TRBD2. CDR3 length: 16 residues. Germline CDR1 and CDR2: MGHDK and SYGVNS. The V and J ends lost 2 bases and 4 bases, in that order; junction bases with no gene match: 8.

This clonotype was recorded many times. The chain is built from TRBV19 and TRBJ1-5, with D unresolved. Trimming left V 3 bases short and J 1 base short, with 4 bases between. CDR1 and CDR2 (germline): LNHDA, SQIVND (reference sequence). This CDR3 comprises 13 residues. The CDR3 loop reads CASSIKSNQPQHF. The CDR3 DNA follows: TGTGCCAGTAGTATCAAGAGCAATCAGCCCCAGCATTTT.

This clonotype occurred many times. This chain connects TRBV11-2 to TRBJ2-3; TRBD1 agrees at 9 bases. The CDR3 loop spans 17 amino acids. Trimming cost V 5 bases and J 1 base; bases outside gene matches: 10. Germline-derived CDR1 and CDR2 are SGHAT and FQNNGV. CDR3 sequence reads: CASSLRPWTGGTDTQYF. CDR3 sequence (DNA): TGTGCCAGCAGCCTACGGCCTTGGACAGGGGGCACAGATACGCAGTATTTT.

This clonotype was observed at least ten times. The rearrangement uses TRBV20-1 and TRBJ2-7, with TRBD2 matching over 11 bases. Looked up from germline, CDR1 is DFQATT and CDR2 is SNEGSKA (reference sequence). The V gene end was trimmed by 3 bases and the J gene end by 7 bases; junction bases not matched to a gene: 5. The CDR3 runs 13 residues. In DNA, the CDR3 is TGCAGTGCTAGGTTAGCGGGAGGGCGGGAGCAGTACTTC. Its protein is CSARLAGGREQYF.

This clonotype was seen repeatedly, ten times or more. The CDR3 reads CASSFSSPNTGELFF. CDR3 nucleotides: TGTGCCAGCAGTTTCAGTAGCCCGAACACCGGGGAGCTGTTTTTT. The V call is TRBV12-3 or TRBV12-4, the J call TRBJ2-2; D unresolved. This CDR3 has 15 residues. Deletions cut 3 bases from V and 0 bases from J, with 8 bases between.

This chain uses TRBV4-1 with TRBJ2-2; 14 bases are a match to TRBD2. Per germline, CDR1 MGHRA and CDR2 YSYEKL. The CDR3 extends over 19 amino acids. Trimming removed 3 bases from V and 5 bases from J; junction bases left unmatched: 11. CDR3 sequence (DNA): TGCGCCAGCAGCCATCACTTTGGACTAGCGGGGGGAAAAACCGGGGAGCTGTTTTTT. This translates into CASSHHFGLAGGKTGELFF.

The chain carries TRBV2 and TRBJ2-5; weak D call: TRBD2 (7 bases). The CDR3 length is 14 residues. Trimming took off 6 bases at V and 5 bases at J, with 16 bases between the two ends. The germline V gene has CDR1 SNHLY and CDR2 FYNNEI. Here the CDR3 DNA reads TGTGCCAGCAGCCCCTGGGGGGGCGCTGAGACCCAGTACTTC. Protein sequence: CASSPWGGAETQYF.

This clonotype was counted a few times. The chain carries TRBV18 and TRBJ1-4; 7 bases fit TRBD1. Germline loops: CDR1 KGHSH, CDR2 LQKENI. V gave up 6 bases and J gave up 7 bases; unmatched junction bases: 5. CDR3 length: 13 residues. CDR3 region: CASSPGTVEKLFF. In DNA form, the CDR3 reads TGTGCCAGCTCCCCAGGGACAGTTGAAAAACTGTTTTTT.

This clonotype was recorded a few times. A much larger clone is a single base away; this may be a read error. V is TRBV9 and J is TRBJ1-1, with 7 nucleotides matching TRBD1. V gave up 3 bases and J gave up 7 bases; unmatched junction bases: 3. CDR3 size: 12 residues. Germline CDR1 is SGDLS and CDR2 is YYNGEE. This chain's CDR3 is CASSGQGVEAFF. The CDR3, as DNA: TGTGCCAGCAGCGGACAGGGTGTTGAAGCTTTCTTT. Full variable domain (missing parts from reference TRBV9 and TRBJ1-1): DSGVTQTPKHLITATGQRVTLRCSPRSGDLSVYWYQQSLDQGLQFLIQYYNGEERAKGNILERFSAQQFPDLHSELNLSSLELGDSALYFCASSGQGVEAFFGQGTRLTVV.

This clonotype was recorded many times. The chain has TRBV9 and TRBJ1-1, with 7 bases matching TRBD1. Trimming removed 3 bases from V and 0 bases from J; junction bases left unmatched: 14. CDR1 SGDLS and CDR2 YYNGEE come from the germline V gene. This CDR3 comprises 18 residues. The DNA for the CDR3 is TGTGCCAGCAGCGCCGCCCAATCGACAGGGACCATGAACACTGAAGCTTTCTTT. This encodes CASSAAQSTGTMNTEAFF.

Ten or more counts support this clonotype. This chain connects TRBV7-9 to TRBJ2-2; TRBD1 aligns across 7 bases. The CDR3 sequence is 12 residues long. V shed 5 bases and J 7 bases; nucleotides not matched to a gene: 1. Germline-derived CDR1 and CDR2 are SEHNR and FQNEAQ (reference sequence). Here the CDR3 reads CASSRQGGELFF. Here the CDR3 DNA reads TGTGCCAGCAGCAGACAGGGCGGGGAGCTGTTTTTT.

The V call is TRBV18, the J call TRBJ2-1, with unresolved D. The length of the CDR3 is 15 residues. Looked up from germline, CDR1 is KGHSH and CDR2 is LQKENI. V gave up 3 bases and J gave up 1 base, with 10 bases separating them. CDR3: CASSPPKGSYNEQFF. DNA of the CDR3: TGTGCCAGCTCACCTCCGAAGGGATCCTACAATGAGCAGTTCTTC.

A note on this clonotype: A far bigger clonotype differs at one base, so this is likely a read error. The chain has TRBV2 and TRBJ2-4; 9 bases are shared with TRBD2. Germline lookup yields CDR1 SNHLY and CDR2 FYNNEI. The CDR3 sequence is 14 residues long. CDR3 loop: CASSATSGNNERFF. The CDR3 DNA sequence: TGTGCCAGCAGTGCGACTAGCGGAAACAATGAGCGGTTCTTC.